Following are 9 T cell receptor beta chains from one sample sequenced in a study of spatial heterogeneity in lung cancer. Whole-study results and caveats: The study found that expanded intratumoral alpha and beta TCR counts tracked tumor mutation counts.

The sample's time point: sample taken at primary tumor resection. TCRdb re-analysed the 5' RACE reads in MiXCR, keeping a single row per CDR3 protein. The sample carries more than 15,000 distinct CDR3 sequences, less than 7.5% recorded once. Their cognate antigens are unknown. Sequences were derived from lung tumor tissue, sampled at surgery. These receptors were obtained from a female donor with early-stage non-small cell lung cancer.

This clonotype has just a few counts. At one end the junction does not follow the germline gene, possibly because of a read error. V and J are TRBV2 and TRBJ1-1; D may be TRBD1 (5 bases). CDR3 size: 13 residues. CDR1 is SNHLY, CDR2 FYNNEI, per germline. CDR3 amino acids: CAGSGRGNTEAFF. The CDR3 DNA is TGTGCCGGCAGCGGAAGGGGGAACACTGAAGCTTTCTTT.

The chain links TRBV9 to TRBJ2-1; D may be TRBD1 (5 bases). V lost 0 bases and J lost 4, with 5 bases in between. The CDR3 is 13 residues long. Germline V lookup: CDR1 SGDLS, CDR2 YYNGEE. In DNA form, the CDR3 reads TGTGCCAGCAGCGTAGGACAGTACAATGAGCAGTTCTTC. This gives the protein CASSVGQYNEQFF.

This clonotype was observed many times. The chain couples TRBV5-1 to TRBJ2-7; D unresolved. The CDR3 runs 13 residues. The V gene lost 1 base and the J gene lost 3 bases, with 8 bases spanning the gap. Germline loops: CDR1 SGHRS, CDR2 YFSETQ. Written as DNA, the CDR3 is TGCGCCAGCAGCTTGTGGTCGGACTACGAGCAGTACTTC. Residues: CASSLWSDYEQYF.

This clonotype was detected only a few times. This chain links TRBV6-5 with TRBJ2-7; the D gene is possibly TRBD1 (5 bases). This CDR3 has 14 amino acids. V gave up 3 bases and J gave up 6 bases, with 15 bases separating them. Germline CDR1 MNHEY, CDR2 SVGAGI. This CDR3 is CASSYQGKGSEQYF. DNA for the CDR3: TGTGCCAGCAGTTATCAGGGTAAAGGAAGCGAGCAGTACTTC.

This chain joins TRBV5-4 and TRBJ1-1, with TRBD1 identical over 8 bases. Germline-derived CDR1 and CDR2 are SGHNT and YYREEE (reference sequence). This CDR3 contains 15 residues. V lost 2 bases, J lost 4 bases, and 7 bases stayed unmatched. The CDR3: CASSLKATGGTEAFF. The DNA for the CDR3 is TGTGCCAGCAGCTTAAAAGCCACAGGGGGCACTGAAGCTTTCTTT.

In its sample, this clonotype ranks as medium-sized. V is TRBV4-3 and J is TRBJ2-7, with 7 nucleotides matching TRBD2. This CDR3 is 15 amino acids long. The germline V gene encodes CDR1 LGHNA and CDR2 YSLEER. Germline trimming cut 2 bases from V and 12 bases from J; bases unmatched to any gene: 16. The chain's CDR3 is CASSQSQSGTTVLYF. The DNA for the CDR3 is TGCGCCAGCAGCCAATCACAAAGCGGGACTACAGTTTTGTACTTC.

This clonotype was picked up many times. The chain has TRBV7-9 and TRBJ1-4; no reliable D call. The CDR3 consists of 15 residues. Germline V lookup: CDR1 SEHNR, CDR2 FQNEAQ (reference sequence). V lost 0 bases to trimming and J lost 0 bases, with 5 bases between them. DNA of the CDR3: TGTGCCAGCAGCTTAGCATGGGCAACTAATGAAAAACTGTTTTTT. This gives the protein CASSLAWATNEKLFF.

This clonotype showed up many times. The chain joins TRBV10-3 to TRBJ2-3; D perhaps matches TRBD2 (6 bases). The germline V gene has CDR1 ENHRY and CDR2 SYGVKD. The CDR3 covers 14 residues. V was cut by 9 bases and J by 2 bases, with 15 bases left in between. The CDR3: CAISTGVVTDTQYF. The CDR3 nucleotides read TGTGCCATTTCGACGGGGGTGGTCACAGATACGCAGTATTTT.

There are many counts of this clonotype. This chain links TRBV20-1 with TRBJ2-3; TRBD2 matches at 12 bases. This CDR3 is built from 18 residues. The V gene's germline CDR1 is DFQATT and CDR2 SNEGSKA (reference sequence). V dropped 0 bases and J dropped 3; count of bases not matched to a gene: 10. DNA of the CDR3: TGCAGTGCTAGAGACCCCCGGGGGACTAGCGGGTTTACAGATACGCAGTATTTT. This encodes CSARDPRGTSGFTDTQYF.